This TCR beta chain was recovered during a study of cytomegalovirus exposure and HLA in healthy donors. Whole-study context: A subsequent analysis stated that the roughly 120 validation repertoires were run on the same platform as the approximately 660 first-cohort repertoires.

The donors were part of the validation cohort of 120 or so subjects. That cohort was separate from the first cohort, which comprised some 670 subjects. Comments on this clone: Its antigen is currently unknown.

The germline gives CDR1 MNHEY, CDR2 SMNVEV (reference sequence). The CDR3 runs to 15 residues. The ends were cut back, 0 bases at V and 2 bases at J, with 11 bases in the middle. Assay: immunoSEQ multiplex PCR; the TCRdb copy retains only in-frame clones and omits some. The sample has hundreds of thousands of clones; 86% are singletons. Study outcomes and limitations: A few chains tied to CMV proved CMV antigen-specific in vitro. The study flagged about 160 TCR beta chains as cytomegalovirus-associated.

The TCR was taken from a woman aged 18-35 years in good health and CMV-seronegative. Sequencing was carried out using PBMCs. The chain combines TRBV27 with TRBJ2-7; tentative D call: TRBD2 (6 bases). The CDR3: CASSLSFAGPYEQYF. The CDR3 DNA reads as TGTGCCAGCAGTTTATCGTTCGCGGGACCCTACGAGCAGTACTTC.